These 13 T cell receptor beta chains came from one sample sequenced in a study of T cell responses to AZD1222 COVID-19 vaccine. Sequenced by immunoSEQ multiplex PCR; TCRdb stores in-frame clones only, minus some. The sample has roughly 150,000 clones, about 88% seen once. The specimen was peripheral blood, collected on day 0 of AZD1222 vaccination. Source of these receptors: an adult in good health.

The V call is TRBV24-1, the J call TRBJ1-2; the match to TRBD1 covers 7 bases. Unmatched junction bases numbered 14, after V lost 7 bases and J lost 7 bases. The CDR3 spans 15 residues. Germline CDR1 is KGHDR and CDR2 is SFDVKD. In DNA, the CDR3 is TGTGCCACCAGCGCCAGGGACAGACCTTCTGGTGGCTACACCTTC. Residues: CATSARDRPSGGYTF.

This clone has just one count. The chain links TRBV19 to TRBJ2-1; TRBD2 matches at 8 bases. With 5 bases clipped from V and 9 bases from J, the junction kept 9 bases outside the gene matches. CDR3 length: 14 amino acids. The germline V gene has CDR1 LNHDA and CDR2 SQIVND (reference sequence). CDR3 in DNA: TGTGCCAGTAGTGCTGGTACTAGCGGAATTGAGCAGTTCTTC. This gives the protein CASSAGTSGIEQFF.

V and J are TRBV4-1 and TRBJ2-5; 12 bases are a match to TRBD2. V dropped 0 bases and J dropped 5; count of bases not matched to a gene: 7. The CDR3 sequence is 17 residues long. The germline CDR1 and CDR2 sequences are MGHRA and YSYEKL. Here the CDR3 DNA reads TGCGCCAGCAGCCAAGAGGGCGGACTAGCGGGATCTGAGACCCAGTACTTC. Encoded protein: CASSQEGGLAGSETQYF.

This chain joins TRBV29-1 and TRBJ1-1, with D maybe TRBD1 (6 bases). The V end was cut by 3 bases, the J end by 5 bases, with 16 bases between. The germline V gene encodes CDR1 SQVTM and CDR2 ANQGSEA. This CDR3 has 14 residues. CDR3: CSVEGRGVDTEAFF. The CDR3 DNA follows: TGCAGCGTTGAGGGCAGGGGTGTAGATACTGAAGCTTTCTTT.

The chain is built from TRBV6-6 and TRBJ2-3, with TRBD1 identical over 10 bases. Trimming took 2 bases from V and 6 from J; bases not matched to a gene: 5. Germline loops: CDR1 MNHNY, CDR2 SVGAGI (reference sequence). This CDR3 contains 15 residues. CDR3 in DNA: TGTGCCAGCAGTTACCCCGGGACAGGGGACGATACGCAGTATTTT. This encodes CASSYPGTGDDTQYF.

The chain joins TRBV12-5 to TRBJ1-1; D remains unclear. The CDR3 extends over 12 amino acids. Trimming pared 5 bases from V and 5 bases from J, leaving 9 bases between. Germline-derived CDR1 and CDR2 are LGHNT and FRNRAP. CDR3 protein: CASGGVGTEAFF. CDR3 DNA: TGTGCTAGTGGTGGGGTCGGGACTGAAGCTTTCTTT.

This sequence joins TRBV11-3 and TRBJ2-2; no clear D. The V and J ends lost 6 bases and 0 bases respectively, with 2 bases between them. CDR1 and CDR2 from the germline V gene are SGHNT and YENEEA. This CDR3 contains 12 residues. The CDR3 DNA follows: TGTGCCAGCAGTTCGAACACCGGGGAGCTGTTTTTT. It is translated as CASSSNTGELFF.

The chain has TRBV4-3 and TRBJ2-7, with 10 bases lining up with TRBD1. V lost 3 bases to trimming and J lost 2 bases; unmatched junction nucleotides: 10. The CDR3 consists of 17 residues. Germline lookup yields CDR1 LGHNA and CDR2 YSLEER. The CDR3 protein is CASSQAHRDRGTYEQYF. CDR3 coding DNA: TGCGCCAGCAGCCAGGCCCACCGGGACAGGGGTACCTACGAGCAGTACTTC.

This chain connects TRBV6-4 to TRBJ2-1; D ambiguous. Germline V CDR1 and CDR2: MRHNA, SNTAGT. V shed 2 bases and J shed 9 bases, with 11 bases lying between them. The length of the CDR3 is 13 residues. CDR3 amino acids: CASSDGDSSEQFF. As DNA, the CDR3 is TGTGCCAGCAGTGACGGAGACTCAAGTGAGCAGTTCTTC.

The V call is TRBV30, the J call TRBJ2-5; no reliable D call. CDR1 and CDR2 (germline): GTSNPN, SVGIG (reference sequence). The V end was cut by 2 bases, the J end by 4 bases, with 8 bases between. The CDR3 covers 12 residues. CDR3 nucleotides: TGTGCCTGGAGTCTACCAAGAGAGACCCAGTACTTC. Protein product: CAWSLPRETQYF. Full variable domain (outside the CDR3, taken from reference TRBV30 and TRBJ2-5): SQTIHQWPATLVQPVGSPLSLECTVEGTSNPNLYWYRQAAGRGLQLLFYSVGIGQISSEVPQNLSASRPQDRQFILSSKKLLLSDSGFYLCAWSLPRETQYFGPGTRLLVL.

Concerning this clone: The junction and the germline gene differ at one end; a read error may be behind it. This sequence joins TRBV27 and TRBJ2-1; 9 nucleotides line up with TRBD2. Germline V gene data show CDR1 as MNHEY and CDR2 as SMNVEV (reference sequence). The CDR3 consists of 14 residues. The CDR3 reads CAQRTAGGTNVQFF. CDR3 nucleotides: TGTGCCCAGAGGACAGCGGGAGGCACCAATGTGCAGTTCTTC.

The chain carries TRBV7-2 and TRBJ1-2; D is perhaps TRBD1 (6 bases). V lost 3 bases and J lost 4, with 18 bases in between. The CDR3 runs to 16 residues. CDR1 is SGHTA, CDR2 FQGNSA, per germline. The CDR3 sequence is CASSFRNRAESYGYTF. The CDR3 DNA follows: TGTGCCAGCAGCTTCAGAAACAGGGCGGAGAGCTATGGCTACACCTTC. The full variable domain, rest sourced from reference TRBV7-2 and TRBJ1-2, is GAGVSQSPSNKVTEKGKDVELRCDPISGHTALYWYRQSLGQGLEFLIYFQGNSAPDKSGLPSDRFSAERTGGSVSTLTIQRTQQEDSAVYLCASSFRNRAESYGYTFGSGTRLTVV.

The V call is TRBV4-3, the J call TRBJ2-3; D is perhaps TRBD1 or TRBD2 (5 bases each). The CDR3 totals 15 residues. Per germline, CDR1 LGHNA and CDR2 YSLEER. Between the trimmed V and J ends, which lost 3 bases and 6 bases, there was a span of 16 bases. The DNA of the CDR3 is TGCGCCAGCAGCCATCGGGACCCCAGGGTCGATACGCAGTATTTT. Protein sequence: CASSHRDPRVDTQYF.